A single sample is the source of the 2 T cell receptor beta chains below, sequenced in a study of shared clonotypes between healthy human individuals. Profiled with immunoSEQ multiplex PCR; TCRdb holds only in-frame clones, not every one. The sample comprises about 980,000 clones, about 80% of which are singletons, and about 1.5% rests with the top ten. Sequencing was carried out using memory CD4+ T cells sorted from blood. As for subset: CD45RA-negative fraction. The receptors stem from a young man in good health.

This clone was observed a handful of times. This chain links TRBV10-3 with TRBJ1-6, with D unclear. The germline gives CDR1 ENHRY, CDR2 SYGVKD. Trimming took 10 bases from V and 10 from J, leaving 17 bases between them. CDR3 size: 13 residues. CDR3 sequence: CATTDGASSPLHF. In DNA, the CDR3 is TGTGCCACTACCGACGGAGCCTCCTCACCCCTCCACTTT.

This chain connects TRBV6-5 to TRBJ1-5; D is ambiguous. Germline V lookup: CDR1 MNHEY, CDR2 SVGAGI. Trimming cost V 8 bases and J 5 bases, with 4 bases left between them. The length of the CDR3 is 10 residues. The CDR3: CASGDQPQHF. The CDR3, as DNA: TGTGCCAGCGGGGATCAGCCCCAGCATTTT.